This T cell receptor (beta chain) is from a study of cytomegalovirus exposure and HLA in healthy donors listed by TCRdb under 2017. In terms of the full investigation: According to a later analysis, the approximately 120 validation repertoires were produced on the same platform as the 666 repertoires of the first cohort. The aim of the study was to test whether cataloging public T cell receptors could identify signatures of past pathogen exposure. Besides the first cohort of roughly 640 subjects, a separate validation cohort made up of some 110 different subjects was used. To predict cytomegalovirus infection status, the study combined high-throughput TCR immunosequencing, statistical association of individual TCRs with disease status, and machine learning. What the study reported, not specific to this receptor: Subsequent analysis determined that TCRs grouped into clusters in the first cohort also showed a tendency toward co-occurrence across the roughly 130 validation repertoires, and 85% to 95% of cluster scores exceeded 0. The study listed 150 to 200 TCR beta chains as associated with cytomegalovirus. The authors suggested that the approach could potentially be extended to other disease states and immunological phenotypes. A later analysis had no HLA typing for the validation cohort, so co-occurrence there was scored across all 120 repertoires. Cytomegalovirus status was reported to be diagnosed by the classifier with high specificity and sensitivity in both the original and validation cohorts. Three of the identified cytomegalovirus-associated TCR beta chains were confirmed in vitro to be specific for cytomegalovirus antigens. Most TCR sequences were seen in very few donors, while some public TCRs were found in many individuals.

On this clone itself: It lacks a known antigen. No base qualities exist here, and no much larger clone lies one base off it.

Library method: the immunoSEQ multiplex PCR assay. Under the source paper's analysis protocol: A statistical classification framework was built to diagnose cytomegalovirus status from the catalog of TCR beta chain sequences. TCRdb stores this immuneACCESS table with in-frame sequences only. Part of the clones is absent; in the studies checked, under half of the shortfall reflects unresolved V genes, and no reason is known for the rest. That table supplies the V and J calls and clone size; D and trimming were determined from the DNA. A total of fewer than 150,000 clones appear in this sample, about 91% of them only once. About 7.9% of the sample is taken by the ten largest. CDR3 length: 16 amino acids, cysteine to phenylalanine. The sequence is cut down to CDR3 DNA, 48 bases in frame from base 1. Here V drops 5 bases and J drops 0 bases, and the junction holds 10 bases not matched to any gene. The germline V gene (reference sequence) supplies CDR1 SEHNR and CDR2 FQNEAQ.

Separate from the approximately 700-subject first cohort, the validation cohort of 120 subjects was the group to which the donors belonged. Sequenced material: PBMCs. This sequence originates from a woman aged 18-35 years in good health and CMV-seropositive. Recombination joined TRBV7-9 with TRBJ2-7; the junction holds 7 bases that match TRBD2. The CDR3 has the sequence CASSPGRGGSSYEQYF. In nucleotide form, the sequence is TGTGCCAGCAGCCCTGGCCGGGGAGGGAGCTCCTACGAGCAGTACTTC.